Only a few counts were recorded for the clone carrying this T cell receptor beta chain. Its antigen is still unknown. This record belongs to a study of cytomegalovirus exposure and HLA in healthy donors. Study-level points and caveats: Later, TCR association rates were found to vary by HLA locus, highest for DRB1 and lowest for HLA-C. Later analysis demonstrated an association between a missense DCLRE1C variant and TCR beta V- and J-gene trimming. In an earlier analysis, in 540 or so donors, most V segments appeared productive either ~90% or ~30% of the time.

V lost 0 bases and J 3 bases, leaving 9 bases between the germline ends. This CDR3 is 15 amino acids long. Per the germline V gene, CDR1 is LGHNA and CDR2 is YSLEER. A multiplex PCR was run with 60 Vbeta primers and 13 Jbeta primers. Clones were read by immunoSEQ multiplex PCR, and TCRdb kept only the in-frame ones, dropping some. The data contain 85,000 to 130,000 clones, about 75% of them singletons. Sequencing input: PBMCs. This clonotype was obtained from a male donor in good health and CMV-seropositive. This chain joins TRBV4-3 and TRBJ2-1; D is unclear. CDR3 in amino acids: CASSQEFYSYNEQFF. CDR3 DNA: TGCGCCAGCAGCCAAGAATTCTACAGCTACAATGAGCAGTTCTTC.